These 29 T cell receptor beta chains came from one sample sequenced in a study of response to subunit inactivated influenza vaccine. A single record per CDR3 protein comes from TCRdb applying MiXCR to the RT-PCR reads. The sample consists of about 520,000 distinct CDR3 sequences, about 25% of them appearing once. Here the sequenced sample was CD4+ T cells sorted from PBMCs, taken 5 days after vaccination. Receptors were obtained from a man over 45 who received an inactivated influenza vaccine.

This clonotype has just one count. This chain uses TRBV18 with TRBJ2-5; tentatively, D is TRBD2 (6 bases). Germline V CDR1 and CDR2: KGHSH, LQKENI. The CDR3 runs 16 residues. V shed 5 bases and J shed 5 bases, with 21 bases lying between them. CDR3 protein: CASSSTLLVAGETQYF. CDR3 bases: TGTGCCAGCTCATCAACACTTCTAGTTGCGGGGGAGACCCAGTACTTC.

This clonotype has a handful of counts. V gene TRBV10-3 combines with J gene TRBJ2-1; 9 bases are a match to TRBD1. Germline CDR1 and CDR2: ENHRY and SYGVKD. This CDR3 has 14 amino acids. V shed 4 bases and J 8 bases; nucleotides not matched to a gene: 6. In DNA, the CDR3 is TGTGCCATCAGTGGAGGGACAGGGTCGGATGAGCAGTTCTTC. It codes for CAISGGTGSDEQFF.

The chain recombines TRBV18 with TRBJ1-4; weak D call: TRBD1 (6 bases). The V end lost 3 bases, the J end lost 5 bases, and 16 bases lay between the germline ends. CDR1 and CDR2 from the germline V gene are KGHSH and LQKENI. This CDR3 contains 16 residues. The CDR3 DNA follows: TGTGCCAGCTCACCGCCCGGGGGGGGCCGGAATGAAAAACTGTTTTTT. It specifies CASSPPGGGRNEKLFF.

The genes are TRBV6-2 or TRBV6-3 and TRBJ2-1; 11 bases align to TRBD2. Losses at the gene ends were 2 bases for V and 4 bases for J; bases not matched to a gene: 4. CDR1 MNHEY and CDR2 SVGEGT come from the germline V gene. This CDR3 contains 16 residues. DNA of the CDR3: TGTGCCAGCAGTTACCCGGGACTAGCGGTTTACAATGAGCAGTTCTTC. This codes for CASSYPGLAVYNEQFF.

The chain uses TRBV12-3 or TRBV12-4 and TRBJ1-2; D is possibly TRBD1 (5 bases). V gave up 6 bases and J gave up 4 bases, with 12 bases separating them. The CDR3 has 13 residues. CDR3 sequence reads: CASSPGAFYGYTF. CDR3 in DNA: TGTGCCAGCAGCCCCGGGGCTTTCTATGGCTACACCTTC.

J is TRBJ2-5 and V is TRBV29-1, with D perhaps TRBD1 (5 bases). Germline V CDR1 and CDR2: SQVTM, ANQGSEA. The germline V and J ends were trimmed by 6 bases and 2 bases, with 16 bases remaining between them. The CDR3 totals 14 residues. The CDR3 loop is CSVLPMGRQETQYF. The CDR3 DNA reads TGCAGCGTCCTCCCGATGGGGCGGCAAGAGACCCAGTACTTC.

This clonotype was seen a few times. Written as DNA, the CDR3 is TGTGCCAGCAGCTCACAAGAATTAAGCGAGCAGTACTTC. Translated: CASSSQELSEQYF. The chain has TRBV7-8 and TRBJ2-7; D is ambiguous. CDR1 SGHVS and CDR2 FQNEAQ come from the germline V gene. Trimming took off 4 bases at V and 6 bases at J, with 13 bases between the two ends. CDR3 length: 13 residues.

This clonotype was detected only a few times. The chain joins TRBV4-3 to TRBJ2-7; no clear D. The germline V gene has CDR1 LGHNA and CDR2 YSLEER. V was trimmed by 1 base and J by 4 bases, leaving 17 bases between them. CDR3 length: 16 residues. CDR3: CASSQVWETATYEQYF. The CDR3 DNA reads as TGCGCCAGCAGCCAAGTGTGGGAAACGGCTACATACGAGCAGTACTTC.

The CDR3 here is CASSLDGGGPAYNEQFF. CDR3 DNA: TGTGCCAGCAGCCTCGACGGAGGGGGCCCTGCCTACAATGAGCAGTTCTTC. The chain has TRBV7-9 and TRBJ2-1; TRBD1 is a possible D gene (7 bases). CDR1 is SEHNR, CDR2 FQNEAQ, per germline (reference sequence). This CDR3 has 17 residues. The V end was cut by 5 bases, the J end by 2 bases, with 19 bases between. Based on the CDR3 plus reference TRBV7-9 and TRBJ2-1, the full variable domain is DTGVSQNPRHKITKRGQNVTFRCDPISEHNRLYWYRQTLGQGPEFLTYFQNEAQLEKSRLLSDRFSAERPKGSFSTLEIQRTEQGDSAMYLCASSLDGGGPAYNEQFFGPGTRLTVL.

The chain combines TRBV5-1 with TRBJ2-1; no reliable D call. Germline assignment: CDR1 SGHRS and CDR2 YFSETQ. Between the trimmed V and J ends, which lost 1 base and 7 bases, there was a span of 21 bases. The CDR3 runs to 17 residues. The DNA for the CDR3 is TGCGCCAGCAGCTTGTTCTCACCGCCCCGCGACGGGAATGAGCAGTTCTTC. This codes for CASSLFSPPRDGNEQFF.

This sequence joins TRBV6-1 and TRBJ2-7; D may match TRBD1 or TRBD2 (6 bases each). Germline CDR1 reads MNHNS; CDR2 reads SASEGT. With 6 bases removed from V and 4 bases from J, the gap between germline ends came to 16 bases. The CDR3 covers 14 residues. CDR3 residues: CASRSPGGKYEQYF. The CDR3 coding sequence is TGTGCCAGCAGATCACCCGGGGGCAAGTACGAGCAGTACTTC.

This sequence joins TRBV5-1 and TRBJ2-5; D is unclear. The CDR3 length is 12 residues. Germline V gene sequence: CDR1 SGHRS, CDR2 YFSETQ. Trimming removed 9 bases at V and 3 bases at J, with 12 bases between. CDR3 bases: TGCGCCACCGGCCCGAGTAAAGAGACCCAGTACTTC. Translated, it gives CATGPSKETQYF.

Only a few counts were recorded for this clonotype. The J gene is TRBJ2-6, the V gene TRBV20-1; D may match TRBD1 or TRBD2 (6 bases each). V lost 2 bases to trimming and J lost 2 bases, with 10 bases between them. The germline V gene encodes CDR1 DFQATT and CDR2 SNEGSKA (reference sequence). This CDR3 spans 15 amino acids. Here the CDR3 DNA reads TGCAGTGCTAGACGGGGGCGTGCTGGGGCCAACGTCCTGACTTTC. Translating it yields CSARRGRAGANVLTF.

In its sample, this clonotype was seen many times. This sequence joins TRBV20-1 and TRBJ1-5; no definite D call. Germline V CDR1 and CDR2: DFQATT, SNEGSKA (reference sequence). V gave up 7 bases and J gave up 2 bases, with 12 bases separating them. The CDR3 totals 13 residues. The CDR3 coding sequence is TGCAGTGTACGAGGAGGTGGCAATCAGCCCCAGCATTTT. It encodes CSVRGGGNQPQHF.

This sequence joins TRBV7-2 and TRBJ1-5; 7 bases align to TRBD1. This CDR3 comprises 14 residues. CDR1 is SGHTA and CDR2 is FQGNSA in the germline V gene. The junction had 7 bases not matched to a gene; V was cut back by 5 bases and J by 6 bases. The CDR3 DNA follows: TGTGCCAGCAGCCCCGGGACAGTCACTCAGCCCCAGCATTTT. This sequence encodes CASSPGTVTQPQHF.

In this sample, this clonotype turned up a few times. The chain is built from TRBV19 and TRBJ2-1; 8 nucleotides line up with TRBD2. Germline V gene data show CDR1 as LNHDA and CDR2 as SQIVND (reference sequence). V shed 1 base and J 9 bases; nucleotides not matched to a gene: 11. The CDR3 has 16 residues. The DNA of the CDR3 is TGTGCCAGTAGTATAGGGGTAACGGGAGGGCCGGGTGAGCAGTTCTTC. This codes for CASSIGVTGGPGEQFF.

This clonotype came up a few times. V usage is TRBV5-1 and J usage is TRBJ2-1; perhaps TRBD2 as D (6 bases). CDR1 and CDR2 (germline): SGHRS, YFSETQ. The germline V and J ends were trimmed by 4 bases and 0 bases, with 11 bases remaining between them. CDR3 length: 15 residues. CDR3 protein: CASSKGLSSYNEQFF. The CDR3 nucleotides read TGCGCCAGCAGCAAGGGACTGAGCTCCTACAATGAGCAGTTCTTC.

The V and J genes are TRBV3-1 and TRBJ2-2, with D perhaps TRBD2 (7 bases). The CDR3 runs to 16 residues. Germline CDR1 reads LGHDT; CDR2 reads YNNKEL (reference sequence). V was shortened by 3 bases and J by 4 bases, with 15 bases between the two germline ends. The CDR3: CASSQRGGTATGELFF. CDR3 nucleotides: TGTGCCAGCAGCCAGAGGGGGGGGACGGCCACCGGGGAGCTGTTTTTT.

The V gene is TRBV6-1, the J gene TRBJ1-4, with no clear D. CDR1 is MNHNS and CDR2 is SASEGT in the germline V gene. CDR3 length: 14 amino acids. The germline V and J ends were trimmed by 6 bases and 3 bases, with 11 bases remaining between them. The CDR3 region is CASRSRVANEKLFF. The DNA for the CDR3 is TGTGCCAGCAGATCAAGGGTGGCTAATGAAAAACTGTTTTTT.

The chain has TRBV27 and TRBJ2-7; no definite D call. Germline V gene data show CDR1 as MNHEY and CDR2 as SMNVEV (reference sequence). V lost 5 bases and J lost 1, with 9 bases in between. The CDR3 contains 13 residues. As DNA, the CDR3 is TGTGCCAGCAGTCCCAGCTTGTCCTACGAGCAGTACTTC. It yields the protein CASSPSLSYEQYF.

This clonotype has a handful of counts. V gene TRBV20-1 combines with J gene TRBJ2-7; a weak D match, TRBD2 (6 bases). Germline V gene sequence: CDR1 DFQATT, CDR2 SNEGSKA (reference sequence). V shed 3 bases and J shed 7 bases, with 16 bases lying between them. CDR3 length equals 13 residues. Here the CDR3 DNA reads TGCAGTGCTAGTTTTGGGGGGAAGGGAGAGCAGTACTTC. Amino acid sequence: CSASFGGKGEQYF.

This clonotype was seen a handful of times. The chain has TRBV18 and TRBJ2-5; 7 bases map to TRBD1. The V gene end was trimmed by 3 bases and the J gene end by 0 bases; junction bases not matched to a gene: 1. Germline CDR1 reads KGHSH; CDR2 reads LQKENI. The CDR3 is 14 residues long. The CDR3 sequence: CASSPGQHQETQYF. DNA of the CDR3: TGTGCCAGCTCACCGGGACAGCACCAAGAGACCCAGTACTTC.

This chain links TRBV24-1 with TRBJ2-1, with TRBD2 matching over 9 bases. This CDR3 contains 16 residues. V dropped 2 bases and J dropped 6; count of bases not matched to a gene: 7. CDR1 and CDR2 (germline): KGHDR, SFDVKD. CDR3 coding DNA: TGTGCCACCAGTGATTCTTGGTCTAGCGGGGCCAATGAGCAGTTCTTC. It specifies CATSDSWSSGANEQFF.

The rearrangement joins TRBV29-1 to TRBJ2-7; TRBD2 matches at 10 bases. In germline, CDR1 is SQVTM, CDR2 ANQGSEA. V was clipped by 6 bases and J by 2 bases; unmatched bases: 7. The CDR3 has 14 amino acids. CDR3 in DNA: TGCAGCGTCCTAGTAGCGGGAGGACCCTACGAGCAGTACTTC. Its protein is CSVLVAGGPYEQYF.

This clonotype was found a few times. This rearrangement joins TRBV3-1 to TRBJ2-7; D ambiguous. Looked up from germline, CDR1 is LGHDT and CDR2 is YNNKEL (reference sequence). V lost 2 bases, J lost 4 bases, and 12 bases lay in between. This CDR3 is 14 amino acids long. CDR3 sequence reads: CASSQRRQLYEQYF. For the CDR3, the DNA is TGTGCCAGCAGCCAAAGAAGGCAGCTTTACGAGCAGTACTTC.

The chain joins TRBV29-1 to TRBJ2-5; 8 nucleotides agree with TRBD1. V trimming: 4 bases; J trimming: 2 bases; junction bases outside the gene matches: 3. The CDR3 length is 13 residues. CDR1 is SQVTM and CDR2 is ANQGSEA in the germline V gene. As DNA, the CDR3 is TGCAGCGTTGGGGGGGACAGGCAAGAGACCCAGTACTTC. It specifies CSVGGDRQETQYF.

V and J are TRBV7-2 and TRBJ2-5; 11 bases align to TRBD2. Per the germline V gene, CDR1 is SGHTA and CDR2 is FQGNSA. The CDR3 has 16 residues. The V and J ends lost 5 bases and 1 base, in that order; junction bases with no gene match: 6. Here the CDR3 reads CASSRGTSGPQETQYF. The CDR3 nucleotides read TGTGCCAGCAGCCGCGGGACTAGCGGACCCCAAGAGACCCAGTACTTC.

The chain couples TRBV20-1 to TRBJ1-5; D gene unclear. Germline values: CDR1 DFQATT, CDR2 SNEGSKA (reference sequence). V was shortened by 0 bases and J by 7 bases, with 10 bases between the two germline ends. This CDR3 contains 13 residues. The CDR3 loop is CSARETSRQPQHF. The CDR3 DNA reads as TGCAGTGCTAGAGAAACAAGCAGACAGCCCCAGCATTTT.

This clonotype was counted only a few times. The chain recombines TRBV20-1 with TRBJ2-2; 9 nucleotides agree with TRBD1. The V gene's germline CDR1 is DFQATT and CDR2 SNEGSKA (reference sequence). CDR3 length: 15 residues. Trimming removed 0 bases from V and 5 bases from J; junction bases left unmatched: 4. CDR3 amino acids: CSARDRDRVTGELFF. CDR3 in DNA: TGCAGTGCTAGAGACCGGGACAGGGTTACCGGGGAGCTGTTTTTT.